This passage covers 16 T cell receptor beta chains from one sample sequenced in a study of T-cell reconstitution after alpha-beta-depleted transplantation in children. Unique molecular identifiers tagged the TCRbeta library. TCRdb independently ran MiXCR on the PCR reads; one entry per CDR3 protein. In the table there are around 600,000 distinct CDR3 sequences, roughly 23% of which are singletons. The source material was PBMCs, mostly from graft donor cells, sampled 360 days after TCRalphabeta/CD19-depleted stem cell transplant. The receptors stem from a boy under three years old who had a stem cell transplant for acute myeloid leukemia, so the T cells may come from the graft donor.

This clonotype was recorded at least ten times. V and J are TRBV6-1 and TRBJ2-1; TRBD1 might be the D (6 bases). Germline assignment: CDR1 MNHNS and CDR2 SASEGT. Trimming took 7 bases from V and 0 from J, leaving 10 bases between them. This CDR3 region has 14 residues. The CDR3 nucleotides are TGTGCCAGCAAAAGGGGGTTCTCCTACAATGAGCAGTTCTTC. It encodes CASKRGFSYNEQFF.

This clonotype was detected only a few times. This rearrangement joins TRBV12-3 or TRBV12-4 to TRBJ2-4; TRBD2 agrees at 10 bases. This CDR3 region has 14 residues. Trimming took 5 bases from V and 9 from J; bases not matched to a gene: 7. CDR3 bases: TGTGCCAGCAGTGATCATAGCGGGGGGCCCATTCAGTACTTC. As protein: CASSDHSGGPIQYF.

There are many counts of this clonotype. CDR3 amino acids: CASSLDAGYEQYV. The CDR3 DNA sequence: TGTGCCAGCAGCTTAGACGCCGGGTACGAGCAGTACGTC. The chain combines TRBV7-2 with TRBJ2-7; D is undetermined. Germline assignment: CDR1 SGHTA and CDR2 FQGNSA. V was pared by 1 base and J by 4 bases, with 8 bases between. CDR3 length: 13 residues.

This chain uses TRBV13 with TRBJ2-7; a weak D match, TRBD1 (6 bases). CDR1 and CDR2 from the germline V gene are PRHDT and FYEKMQ (reference sequence). There are 15 residues in the CDR3. With 5 bases removed from V and 3 bases from J, the gap between germline ends came to 17 bases. Written as DNA, the CDR3 is TGTGCCAGCAGCGGGCCCGGGACAACATTCTACGAGCAGTACTTC. Amino acids: CASSGPGTTFYEQYF.

This clonotype was picked up many times. The rearrangement joins TRBV7-8 to TRBJ1-5, with a possible D match to TRBD1 (6 bases). Between the trimmed V and J ends, which lost 1 base and 3 bases, there was a span of 7 bases. In germline, CDR1 is SGHVS, CDR2 FQNEAQ. The CDR3 runs 14 residues. This CDR3 reads CASSLGTVNQPQHF. In DNA, the CDR3 is TGTGCCAGCAGCTTAGGGACAGTCAATCAGCCCCAGCATTTT.

This clonotype was observed a handful of times. The J gene is TRBJ2-1, the V gene TRBV13, with D perhaps matching TRBD2 (6 bases). Trimming removed 0 bases from V and 0 bases from J, with 15 bases in between. Per germline, CDR1 PRHDT and CDR2 FYEKMQ (reference sequence). The CDR3 runs 18 residues. CDR3 residues: CASSLGGTARGSYNEQFF. The CDR3 DNA follows: TGTGCCAGCAGCTTAGGTGGGACTGCTCGAGGCTCCTACAATGAGCAGTTCTTC.

This clonotype was seen just once. This chain connects TRBV28 to TRBJ1-5, with TRBD1 identical over 7 bases. The germline gives CDR1 MDHEN, CDR2 SYDVKM. The CDR3 is 14 amino acids. Unmatched junction bases numbered 9, after V lost 6 bases and J lost 7 bases. The CDR3 nucleotides read TGTGCCAGCAGACTGCAGGGGGGCGGGCAGCCCCAGCATTTT. It specifies CASRLQGGGQPQHF.

This chain links TRBV9 with TRBJ2-3, with 10 bases lining up with TRBD2. The CDR3 covers 16 residues. The V and J ends lost 2 bases and 5 bases, in that order; junction bases with no gene match: 8. CDR1 is SGDLS, CDR2 YYNGEE, per germline. The CDR3 DNA follows: TGTGCCAGCAGCGTGCTGAGCGGGGGGGTTAAAGATACGCAGTATTTT. It is translated as CASSVLSGGVKDTQYF.

The chain recombines TRBV28 with TRBJ1-1; no clear D. CDR1 and CDR2 (germline): MDHEN, SYDVKM. This CDR3 is built from 14 residues. V dropped 10 bases and J dropped 4 bases, with 19 bases sitting between them. The CDR3 sequence: CAILSHGRPTEAFF. DNA for the CDR3: TGTGCCATCCTTTCCCATGGGAGGCCCACTGAAGCTTTCTTT.

This clonotype has a count of ten or more. V is TRBV29-1 and J is TRBJ2-7, with TRBD2 matching 7 bases. This CDR3 region has 13 residues. V dropped 4 bases and J dropped 0; count of bases not matched to a gene: 3. Germline assignment: CDR1 SQVTM and CDR2 ANQGSEA. CDR3 sequence reads: CSVGGGSSYEQYF. CDR3 bases: TGCAGCGTTGGGGGCGGGAGCTCCTACGAGCAGTACTTC.

This clonotype occurred many times. The chain joins TRBV7-6 to TRBJ2-4; the D gene is possibly TRBD1 (6 bases). The V gene lost 0 bases and the J gene lost 8 bases, with 8 bases spanning the gap. In germline, CDR1 is SGHVS, CDR2 FNYEAQ. The CDR3 has 13 residues. Written as DNA, the CDR3 is TGTGCCAGCAGCTTAGCGGGGGCGGACATTCAGTACTTC. Encoded protein: CASSLAGADIQYF.

The chain combines TRBV11-3 with TRBJ2-2, with D perhaps TRBD2 (6 bases). V was cut by 4 bases and J by 0 bases, with 12 bases left in between. The CDR3 is made up of 16 amino acids. CDR1 SGHNT and CDR2 YENEEA come from the germline V gene. CDR3 sequence reads: CASSSFGGANTGELFF. CDR3 coding DNA: TGTGCCAGCAGCTCCTTTGGCGGGGCGAACACCGGGGAGCTGTTTTTT.

The V call is TRBV4-3, the J call TRBJ1-3; D not certain. The CDR3 has 14 residues. In germline, CDR1 is LGHNA, CDR2 YSLEER. Deletions cut 0 bases from V and 0 bases from J, with 3 bases between. The CDR3 loop is CASSQDNSGNTIYF. DNA for the CDR3: TGCGCCAGCAGCCAAGACAACTCTGGAAACACCATATATTTT.

The V and J genes are TRBV20-1 and TRBJ2-1, with TRBD2 matching over 8 bases. The length of the CDR3 is 12 residues. V lost 8 bases and J lost 7; bases outside the gene matches: 7. CDR1 is DFQATT, CDR2 SNEGSKA, per germline (reference sequence). CDR3 loop: CSSVPGGNEQFF. The CDR3 coding sequence is TGCAGTTCCGTCCCGGGGGGGAATGAGCAGTTCTTC.

This clonotype was counted ten times or more. V usage is TRBV18 and J usage is TRBJ2-5; possibly TRBD1 for D (5 bases). Germline assignment: CDR1 KGHSH and CDR2 LQKENI. The CDR3 spans 14 residues. The V and J ends lost 6 bases and 0 bases respectively, with 11 bases between them. In DNA form, the CDR3 reads TGTGCCAGCTCTGCCACAGGCTACCAAGAGACCCAGTACTTC. Amino acids: CASSATGYQETQYF.

This clonotype was counted once. The V call is TRBV7-2, the J call TRBJ2-7; D may correspond to TRBD1 or TRBD2 (5 bases each). The CDR3 extends over 16 amino acids. The V end lost 0 bases, the J end lost 5 bases, and 17 bases lay between the germline ends. From germline, CDR1 is SGHTA and CDR2 FQGNSA. The CDR3 is CASSLARGSLGDEQYF. The CDR3 nucleotides are TGTGCCAGCAGCTTAGCGCGAGGGAGTTTGGGGGACGAGCAGTACTTC.